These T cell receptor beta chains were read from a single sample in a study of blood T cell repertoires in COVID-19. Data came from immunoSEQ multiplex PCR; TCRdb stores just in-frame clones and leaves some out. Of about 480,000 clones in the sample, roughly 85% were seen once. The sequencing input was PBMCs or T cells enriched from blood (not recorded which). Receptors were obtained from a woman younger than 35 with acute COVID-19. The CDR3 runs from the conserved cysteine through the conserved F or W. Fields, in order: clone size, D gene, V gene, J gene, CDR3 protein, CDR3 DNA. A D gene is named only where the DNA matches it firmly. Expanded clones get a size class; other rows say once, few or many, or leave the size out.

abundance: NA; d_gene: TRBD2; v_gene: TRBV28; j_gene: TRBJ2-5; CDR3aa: CASSLQGLAGVETQYF; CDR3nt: TGTGCCAGCAGTTTACAGGGACTAGCGGGCGTGGAGACCCAGTACTTC
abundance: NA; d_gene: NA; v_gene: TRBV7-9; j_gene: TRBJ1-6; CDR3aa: CASGRTGNSPLHF; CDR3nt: TGTGCCAGCGGTAGGACGGGGAATTCACCCCTCCACTTT
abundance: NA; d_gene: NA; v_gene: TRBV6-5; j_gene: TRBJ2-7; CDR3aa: CASSSHRVSYEQYF; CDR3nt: TGTGCCAGCAGTTCTCACCGGGTGTCCTACGAGCAGTACTTC
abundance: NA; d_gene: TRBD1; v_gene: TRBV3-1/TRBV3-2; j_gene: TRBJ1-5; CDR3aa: CASSAGQGSNQPQHF; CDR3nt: TGTGCCAGCAGCGCAGGACAGGGAAGCAATCAGCCCCAGCATTTT
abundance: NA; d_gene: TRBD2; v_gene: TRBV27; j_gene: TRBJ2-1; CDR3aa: CASSSRWREGRNEQFF; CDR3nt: TGTGCCAGCAGTTCCAGGTGGAGGGAGGGCAGGAATGAGCAGTTCTTC
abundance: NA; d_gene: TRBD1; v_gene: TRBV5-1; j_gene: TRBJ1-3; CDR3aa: CASSFDRGGTIYF; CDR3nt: TGCGCCAGCAGCTTCGACAGGGGTGGCACCATATATTTT
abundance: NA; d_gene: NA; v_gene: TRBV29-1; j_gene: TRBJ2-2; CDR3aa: CSVLQENTGELFF; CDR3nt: TGCAGCGTTCTGCAGGAGAACACCGGGGAGCTGTTTTTT
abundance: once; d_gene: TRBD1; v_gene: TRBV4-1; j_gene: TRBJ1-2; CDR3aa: CASSQDNPRQGYGYTF; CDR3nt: TGCGCCAGCAGCCAAGATAACCCCCGACAGGGGTATGGCTACACCTTC
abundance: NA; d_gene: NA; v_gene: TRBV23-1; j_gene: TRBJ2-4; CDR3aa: CASSQRRRLDIQYF; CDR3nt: TGCGCCAGCAGTCAACGGAGAAGGCTGGACATTCAGTACTTC
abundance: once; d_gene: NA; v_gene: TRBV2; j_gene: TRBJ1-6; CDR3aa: CASSGQVPNSPLHF; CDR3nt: TGTGCCAGCAGTGGGCAGGTCCCCAATTCACCCCTCCACTTT
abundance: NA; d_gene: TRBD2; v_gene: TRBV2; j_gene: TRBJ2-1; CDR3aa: CASSETGGNYNEQFF; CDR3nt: TGTGCCAGCAGTGAAACGGGGGGGAACTACAATGAGCAGTTCTTC
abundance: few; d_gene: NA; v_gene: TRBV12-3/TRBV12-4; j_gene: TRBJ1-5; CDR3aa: CASSPRGEQPQHF; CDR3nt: TGTGCCAGCAGCCCCAGGGGTGAGCAGCCCCAGCATTTT
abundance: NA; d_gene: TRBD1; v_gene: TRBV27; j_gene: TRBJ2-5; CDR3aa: CASSKTGMETQYF; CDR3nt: TGTGCCAGCAGCAAGACAGGGATGGAGACCCAGTACTTC
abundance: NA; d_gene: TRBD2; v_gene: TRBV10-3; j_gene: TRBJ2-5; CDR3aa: CATWSGEGRETQYF; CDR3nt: TGTGCCACCTGGTCGGGGGAGGGAAGAGAGACCCAGTACTTC
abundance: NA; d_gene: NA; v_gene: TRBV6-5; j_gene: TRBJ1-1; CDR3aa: CASSYSGGGYTEAFF; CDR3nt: TGTGCCAGCAGTTACTCGGGAGGTGGATACACTGAAGCTTTCTTT
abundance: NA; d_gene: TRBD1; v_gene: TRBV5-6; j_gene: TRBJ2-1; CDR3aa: CASSWTGTEGQQFF; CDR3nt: TGTGCCAGCAGCTGGACCGGGACAGAGGGGCAGCAGTTCTTC
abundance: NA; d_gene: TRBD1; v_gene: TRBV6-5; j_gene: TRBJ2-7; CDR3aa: CASSYRDRGYEQYF; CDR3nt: TGTGCCAGCAGTTACCGGGACAGGGGCTACGAGCAGTACTTC